This passage covers 15 T cell receptor beta chains from one sample sequenced in a study of prognosis after radiotherapy for stage I lung cancer. Genomic DNA was the source, and TCR beta CDR3 was amplified from it by two-round multiplex PCR. Each TRBV and TRBJ gene had its own primer in the first PCR round. TCRdb redid the calling of the multiplex PCR reads with MiXCR, one entry per CDR3 protein. The sample has tens of thousands of distinct CDR3 sequences; around two fifths are singletons. Source: PBMCs, taken before or after stereotactic body radiation therapy (not recorded which). These receptors were taken from a donor over 45 with non-small cell lung cancer.

As to this clonotype: Compared with germline, one end of the junction differs, possibly owing to a read error. This sequence joins TRBV7-9 and TRBJ2-1; the D gene is possibly TRBD2 (7 bases). The CDR3 is 16 amino acids. Germline V gene sequence: CDR1 SEHNR, CDR2 FQNEAQ (reference sequence). The CDR3, as DNA: TGTGCCAGCAGCTTGAGGCGGGGGCCGCGATACAATGAGCAGCTCTTC. This sequence encodes CASSLRRGPRYNEQLF.

This clonotype was picked up many times. The J gene is TRBJ2-1, the V gene TRBV11-3, with D uncertain. This CDR3 contains 11 residues. Between the trimmed V and J ends, which lost 3 bases and 10 bases, there was a span of 7 bases. Germline CDR1 is SGHNT and CDR2 is YENEEA. In DNA form, the CDR3 reads TGTGCCAGCAGCTTGGGTGGGGAGCAGTTCTTC. Its translation is CASSLGGEQFF.

Remarks on this clonotype: A far larger clone is just one base off, so this is likely a read error. The chain employs TRBV12-3 or TRBV12-4 and TRBJ1-5; D call uncertain. The CDR3 spans 14 residues. V was trimmed by 3 bases and J by 6 bases, leaving 12 bases between them. CDR3 residues: CASSLAGVGQPQHF. In nucleotides, the CDR3 is TGTGCCAGCAGTTTGGCGGGCGTCGGTCAGCCCCAGCATTTT.

The chain joins TRBV6-1 to TRBJ1-2; TRBD1 is a possible D gene (6 bases). There are 13 residues in the CDR3. CDR1 is MNHNS and CDR2 is SASEGT in the germline V gene. V was clipped by 6 bases and J by 10 bases, with 18 bases between them. CDR3 sequence reads: CASSLDRGMVYTF. In nucleotides, the CDR3 is TGTGCCAGCAGCCTGGACAGAGGGATGGTCTACACCTTC.

The rearrangement uses TRBV6-2 or TRBV6-3 and TRBJ2-7; tentatively, D is TRBD2 (5 bases). This CDR3 is built from 13 residues. V was cut by 7 bases and J by 4 bases, with 14 bases left in between. Germline CDR1 is MNHEY and CDR2 is SVGEGT. In DNA, the CDR3 is TGTGCCAGCAAGGAGCGGCCGAATTACGAGCAGTACTTC. As protein: CASKERPNYEQYF.

The chain has TRBV5-1 and TRBJ1-6; no clear D. V lost 0 bases and J lost 5, with 9 bases in between. Germline CDR1 SGHRS, CDR2 YFSETQ. The CDR3 totals 15 residues. The CDR3, as DNA: TGCGCCAGCAGCTTGGAATTGGCAGATAATTCACCCCTCCACTTT. As protein: CASSLELADNSPLHF.

This clonotype has ten or more counts. The chain has TRBV5-1 and TRBJ1-2; D is unresolved. CDR1 is SGHRS, CDR2 YFSETQ, per germline. V was cut by 0 bases and J by 8 bases, with 20 bases left in between. The CDR3 length is 16 residues. The CDR3 loop reads CASSLALDILSRGYTF. As DNA, the CDR3 is TGCGCCAGCAGCTTGGCCTTAGACATCCTTTCGAGAGGCTACACCTTC. Full variable domain (rest looked up from reference TRBV5-1 and TRBJ1-2): KAGVTQTPRYLIKTRGQQVTLSCSPISGHRSVSWYQQTPGQGLQFLFEYFSETQRNKGNFPGRFSGRQFSNSRSEMNVSTLELGDSALYLCASSLALDILSRGYTFGSGTRLTVV.

The chain is built from TRBV12-3 or TRBV12-4 and TRBJ1-5, with a tentative D call TRBD1 (6 bases). V gave up 6 bases and J gave up 3 bases, with 12 bases separating them. CDR3 size: 14 residues. CDR3 loop: CASRQQGTNQPQHF. CDR3 bases: TGTGCCAGCAGACAACAGGGTACCAATCAGCCCCAGCATTTT.

V usage is TRBV28 and J usage is TRBJ1-6, with a weak D call TRBD1 (6 bases). The CDR3 covers 14 residues. Trimming took 5 bases from V and 8 from J, leaving 13 bases between them. Germline loops: CDR1 MDHEN, CDR2 SYDVKM. The CDR3 coding sequence is TGTGCCAGCAGTACAGGGCAAGAGCATTCACCCCTCCACTTT. It codes for CASSTGQEHSPLHF. Drawing the rest from reference TRBV28 and TRBJ1-6, the complete variable domain is DVKVTQSSRYLVKRTGEKVFLECVQDMDHENMFWYRQDPGLGLRLIYFSYDVKMKEKGDIPEGYSVSREKKERFSLILESASTNQTSMYLCASSTGQEHSPLHFGNGTRLTVT.

This clonotype was recorded at least ten times. As DNA, the CDR3 is TGCGCCAGCAGCTTGGATAGCGGCACAGATACGCAGTATTTT. Protein sequence: CASSLDSGTDTQYF. The chain uses TRBV5-1 and TRBJ2-3; maybe TRBD2 (5 bases). The germline V gene has CDR1 SGHRS and CDR2 YFSETQ. The CDR3 extends over 14 amino acids. V shed 0 bases and J shed 1 base, with 6 bases lying between them.

The sample holds many counts of this clonotype. J is TRBJ1-4 and V is TRBV5-6; D perhaps matches TRBD1 (6 bases). The V and J ends lost 5 bases and 8 bases respectively, with 16 bases between them. Looked up from germline, CDR1 is SGHDT and CDR2 is YYEEEE. The CDR3 spans 14 residues. CDR3: CASSYRDVEEKLFF. CDR3 sequence (DNA): TGTGCCAGCAGTTACAGGGATGTTGAGGAAAAACTGTTTTTT.

In its sample, this clonotype was seen many times. The chain joins TRBV7-9 to TRBJ1-1; D not resolved. The CDR3 has 12 residues. Trimming stripped 5 bases from V and 5 bases from J, with 9 bases between. Germline-derived CDR1 and CDR2 are SEHNR and FQNEAQ (reference sequence). The CDR3 protein is CASSDSLTEAFF. The CDR3 DNA reads as TGTGCCAGCAGCGATTCTTTAACTGAAGCTTTCTTT.

The chain uses TRBV27 and TRBJ1-5; D is ambiguous. V was clipped by 5 bases and J by 0 bases, with 8 bases between them. Germline V gene lookup returns CDR1 MNHEY and CDR2 SMNVEV (reference sequence). The CDR3 totals 14 residues. This CDR3 reads CASSPQHSNQPQHF. DNA for the CDR3: TGTGCCAGCAGTCCACAGCATAGCAATCAGCCCCAGCATTTT.

This chain connects TRBV20-1 to TRBJ1-2, with 9 positions matching TRBD1. Germline V gives CDR1 DFQATT, CDR2 SNEGSKA (reference sequence). The CDR3 sequence is 14 residues long. V lost 3 bases to trimming and J lost 4 bases; unmatched junction nucleotides: 6. CDR3 sequence: CSASTGTGIYGYTF. CDR3 DNA: TGCAGTGCTAGTACCGGGACAGGGATCTATGGCTACACCTTC.

This clonotype was counted ten times or more. The chain has TRBV27 and TRBJ2-5; 11 bases line up with TRBD2. Trimming removed 6 bases from V and 5 bases from J; junction bases left unmatched: 14. This CDR3 contains 17 residues. Germline V lookup: CDR1 MNHEY, CDR2 SMNVEV (reference sequence). The CDR3 bases are TGTGCCAGCAGAATGTTAGCGGGGGGGTTCCTGAGGGAGACCCAGTACTTC. Translation gives CASRMLAGGFLRETQYF.